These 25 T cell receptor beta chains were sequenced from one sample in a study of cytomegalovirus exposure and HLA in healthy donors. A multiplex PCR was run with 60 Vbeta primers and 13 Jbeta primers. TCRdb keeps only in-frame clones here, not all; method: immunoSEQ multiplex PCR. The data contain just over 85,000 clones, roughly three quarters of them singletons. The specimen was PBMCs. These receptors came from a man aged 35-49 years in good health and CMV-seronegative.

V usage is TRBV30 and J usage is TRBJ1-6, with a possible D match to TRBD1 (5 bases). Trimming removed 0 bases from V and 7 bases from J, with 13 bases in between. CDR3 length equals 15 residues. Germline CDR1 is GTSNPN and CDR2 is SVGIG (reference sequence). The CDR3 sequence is CAWSVDGAANSPLHF. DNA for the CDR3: TGTGCCTGGAGTGTAGATGGGGCCGCGAATTCACCCCTCCACTTT. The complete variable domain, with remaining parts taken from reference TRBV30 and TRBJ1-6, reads SQTIHQWPATLVQPVGSPLSLECTVEGTSNPNLYWYRQAAGRGLQLLFYSVGIGQISSEVPQNLSASRPQDRQFILSSKKLLLSDSGFYLCAWSVDGAANSPLHFGNGTRLTVT.

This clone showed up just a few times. CDR3 sequence: CASSLHLGQGNSYEQYF. CDR3 bases: TGTGCCAGCAGTTTACATCTGGGACAGGGAAACTCCTACGAGCAGTACTTC. This chain links TRBV27 with TRBJ2-7, with 9 bases identical to TRBD1. Germline assignment: CDR1 MNHEY and CDR2 SMNVEV (reference sequence). V lost 2 bases to trimming and J lost 0 bases; unmatched junction nucleotides: 8. The CDR3 has 17 residues.

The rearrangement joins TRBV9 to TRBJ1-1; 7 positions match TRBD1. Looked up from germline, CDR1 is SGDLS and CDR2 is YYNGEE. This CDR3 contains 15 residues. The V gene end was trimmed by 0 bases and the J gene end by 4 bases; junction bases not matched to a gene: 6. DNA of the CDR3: TGTGCCAGCAGCGTAGATCGACAGGGCTTCACTGAAGCTTTCTTT. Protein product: CASSVDRQGFTEAFF.

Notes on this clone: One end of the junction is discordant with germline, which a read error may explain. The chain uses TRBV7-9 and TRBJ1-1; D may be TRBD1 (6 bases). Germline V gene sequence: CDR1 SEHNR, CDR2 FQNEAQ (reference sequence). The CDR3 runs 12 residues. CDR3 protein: CSSSWGQDAAFF. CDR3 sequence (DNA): TGTTCCAGCAGCTGGGGACAAGATGCGGCTTTCTTT.

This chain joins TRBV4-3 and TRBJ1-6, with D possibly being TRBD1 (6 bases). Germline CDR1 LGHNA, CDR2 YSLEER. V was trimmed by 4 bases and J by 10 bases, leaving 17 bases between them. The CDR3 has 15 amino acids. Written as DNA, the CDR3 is TGCGCCAGCAGCCCTAAGATCAACAGGGAATCACCCCTCCACTTT. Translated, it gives CASSPKINRESPLHF.

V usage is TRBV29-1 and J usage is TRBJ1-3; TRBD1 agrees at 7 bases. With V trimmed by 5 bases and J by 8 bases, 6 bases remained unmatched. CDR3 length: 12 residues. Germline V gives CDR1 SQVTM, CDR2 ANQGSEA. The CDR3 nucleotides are TGCAGCGTTTTTTCCAGGGGGGACACCATATATTTT. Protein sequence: CSVFSRGDTIYF.

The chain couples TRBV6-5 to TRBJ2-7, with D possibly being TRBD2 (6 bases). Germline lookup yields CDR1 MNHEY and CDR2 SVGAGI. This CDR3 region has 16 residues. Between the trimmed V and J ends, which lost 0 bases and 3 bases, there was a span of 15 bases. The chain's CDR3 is CASSYSFGEDFYEQYF. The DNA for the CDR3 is TGTGCCAGCAGTTACTCGTTCGGGGAGGACTTCTACGAGCAGTACTTC.

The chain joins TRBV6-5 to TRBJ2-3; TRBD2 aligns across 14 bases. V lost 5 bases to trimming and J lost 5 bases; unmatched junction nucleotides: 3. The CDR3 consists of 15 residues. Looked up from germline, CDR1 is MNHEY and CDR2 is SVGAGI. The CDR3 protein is CASSRTSGGRDTQYF. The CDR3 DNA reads TGTGCCAGCAGTAGGACTAGCGGGGGGCGAGATACGCAGTATTTT.

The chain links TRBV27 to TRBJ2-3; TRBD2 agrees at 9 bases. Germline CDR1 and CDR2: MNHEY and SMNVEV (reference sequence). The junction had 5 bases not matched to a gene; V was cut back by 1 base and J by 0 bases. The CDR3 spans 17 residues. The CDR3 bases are TGTGCCAGCAGTTTATTTACCCTAGCGGGGAGCACAGATACGCAGTATTTT. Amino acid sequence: CASSLFTLAGSTDTQYF.

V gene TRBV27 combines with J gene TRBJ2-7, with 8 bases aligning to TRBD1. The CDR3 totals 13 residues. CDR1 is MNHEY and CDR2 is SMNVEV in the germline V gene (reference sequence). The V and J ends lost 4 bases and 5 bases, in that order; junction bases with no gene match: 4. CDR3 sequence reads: CASSWTGNNEQYF. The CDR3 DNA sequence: TGTGCCAGCAGTTGGACAGGGAACAACGAGCAGTACTTC.

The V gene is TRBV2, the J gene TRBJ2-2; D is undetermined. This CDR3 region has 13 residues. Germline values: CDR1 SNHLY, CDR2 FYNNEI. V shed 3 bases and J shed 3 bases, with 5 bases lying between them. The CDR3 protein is CASSDEYTGELFF. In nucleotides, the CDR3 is TGTGCCAGCAGTGATGAGTACACCGGGGAGCTGTTTTTT.

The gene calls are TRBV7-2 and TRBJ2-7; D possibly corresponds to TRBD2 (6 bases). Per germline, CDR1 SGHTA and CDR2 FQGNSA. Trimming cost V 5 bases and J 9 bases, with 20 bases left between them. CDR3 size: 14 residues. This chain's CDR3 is CASSTRDLAMGQYF. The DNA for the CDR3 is TGTGCCAGCAGCACCCGGGACCTAGCGATGGGGCAGTACTTC.

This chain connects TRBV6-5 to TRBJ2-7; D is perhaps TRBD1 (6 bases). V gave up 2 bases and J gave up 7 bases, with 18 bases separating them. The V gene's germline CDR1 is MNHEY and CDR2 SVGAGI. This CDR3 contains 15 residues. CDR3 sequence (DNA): TGTGCCAGCAGTTACCCCGGCTCAGGGGCTGGGGAGCAGTACTTC. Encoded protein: CASSYPGSGAGEQYF.

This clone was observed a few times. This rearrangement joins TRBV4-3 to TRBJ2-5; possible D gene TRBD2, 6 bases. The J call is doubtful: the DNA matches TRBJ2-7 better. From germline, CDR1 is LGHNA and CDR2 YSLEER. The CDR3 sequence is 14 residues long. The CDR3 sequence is CASSQGLDTYEQYF. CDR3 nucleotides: TGCGCCAGCAGCCAAGGACTAGATACCTACGAGCAGTACTTC.

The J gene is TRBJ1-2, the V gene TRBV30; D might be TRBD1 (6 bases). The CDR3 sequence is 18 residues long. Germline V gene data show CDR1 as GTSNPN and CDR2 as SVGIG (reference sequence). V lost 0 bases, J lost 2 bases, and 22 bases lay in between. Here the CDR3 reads CAWSVQYRGQGINYGYTF. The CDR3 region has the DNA TGTGCCTGGAGTGTTCAGTATCGCGGGCAGGGGATAAACTATGGCTACACCTTC. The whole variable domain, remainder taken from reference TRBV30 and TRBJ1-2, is SQTIHQWPATLVQPVGSPLSLECTVEGTSNPNLYWYRQAAGRGLQLLFYSVGIGQISSEVPQNLSASRPQDRQFILSSKKLLLSDSGFYLCAWSVQYRGQGINYGYTFGSGTRLTVV.

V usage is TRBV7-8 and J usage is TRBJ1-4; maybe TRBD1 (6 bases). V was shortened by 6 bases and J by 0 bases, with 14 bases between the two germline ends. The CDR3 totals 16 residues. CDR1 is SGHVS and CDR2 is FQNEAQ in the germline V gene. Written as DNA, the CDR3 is TGTGCCAGCAGAGACCCTTACAGGGCAACTAATGAAAAACTGTTTTTT. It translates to CASRDPYRATNEKLFF.

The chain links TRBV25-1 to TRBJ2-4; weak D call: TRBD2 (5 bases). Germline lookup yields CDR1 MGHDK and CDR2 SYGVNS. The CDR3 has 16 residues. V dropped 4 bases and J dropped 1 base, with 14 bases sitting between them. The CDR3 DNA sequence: TGTGCCAGCAGTGGTCCCGGGGTTGAGGCCAAAAACATTCAGTACTTC. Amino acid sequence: CASSGPGVEAKNIQYF.

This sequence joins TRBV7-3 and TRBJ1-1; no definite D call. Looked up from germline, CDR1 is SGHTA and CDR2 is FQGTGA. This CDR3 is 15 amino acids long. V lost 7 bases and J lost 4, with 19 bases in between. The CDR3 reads CASMDFGRQATEAFF. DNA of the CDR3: TGTGCCAGCATGGATTTTGGCAGGCAGGCCACTGAAGCTTTCTTT.

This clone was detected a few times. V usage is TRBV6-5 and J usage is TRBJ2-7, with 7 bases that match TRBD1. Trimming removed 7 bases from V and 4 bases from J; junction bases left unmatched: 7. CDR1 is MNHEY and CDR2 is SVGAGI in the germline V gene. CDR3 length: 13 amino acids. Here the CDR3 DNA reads TGTGCCAGCAAACGGGCAGGGGGTTACGAGCAGTACTTC. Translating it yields CASKRAGGYEQYF.

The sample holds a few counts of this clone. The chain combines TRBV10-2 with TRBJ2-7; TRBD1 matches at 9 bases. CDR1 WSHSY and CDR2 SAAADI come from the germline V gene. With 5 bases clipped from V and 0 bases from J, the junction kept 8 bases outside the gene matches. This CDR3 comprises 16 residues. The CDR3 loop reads CASSTSGTGTSYEQYF. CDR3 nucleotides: TGCGCCAGCAGTACCTCCGGGACAGGGACCTCCTACGAGCAGTACTTC.

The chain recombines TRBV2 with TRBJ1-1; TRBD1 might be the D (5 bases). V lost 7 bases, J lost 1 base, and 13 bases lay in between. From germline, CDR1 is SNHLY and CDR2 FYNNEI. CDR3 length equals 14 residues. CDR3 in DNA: TGTGCCAGCATGCAGGGTTGGGGGAACACTGAAGCTTTCTTT. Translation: CASMQGWGNTEAFF. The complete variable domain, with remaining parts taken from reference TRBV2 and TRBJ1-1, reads EPEVTQTPSHQVTQMGQEVILRCVPISNHLYFYWYRQILGQKVEFLVSFYNNEISEKSEIFDDQFSVERPDGSNFTLKIRSTKLEDSAMYFCASMQGWGNTEAFFGQGTRLTVV.

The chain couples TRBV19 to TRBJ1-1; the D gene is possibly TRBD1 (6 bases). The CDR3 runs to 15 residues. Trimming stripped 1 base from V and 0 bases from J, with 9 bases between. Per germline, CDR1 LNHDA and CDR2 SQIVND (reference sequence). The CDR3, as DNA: TGTGCCAGTAGTATAGCATGGGGGCTGAACACTGAAGCTTTCTTT. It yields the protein CASSIAWGLNTEAFF.

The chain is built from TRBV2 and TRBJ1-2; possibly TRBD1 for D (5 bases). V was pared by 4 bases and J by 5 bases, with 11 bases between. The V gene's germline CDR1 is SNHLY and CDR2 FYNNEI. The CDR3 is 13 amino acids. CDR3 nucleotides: TGTGCCAGCAGTGGCGGGGGACTTTATGGCTACACCTTC. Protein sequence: CASSGGGLYGYTF.

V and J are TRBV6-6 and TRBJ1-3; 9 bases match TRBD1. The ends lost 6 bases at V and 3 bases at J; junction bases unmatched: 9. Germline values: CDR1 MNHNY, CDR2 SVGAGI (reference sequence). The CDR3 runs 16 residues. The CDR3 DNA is TGTGCCAGCAGCCAGTCGGACAGGGGAGGTGGAAACACCATATATTTT. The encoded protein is CASSQSDRGGGNTIYF.

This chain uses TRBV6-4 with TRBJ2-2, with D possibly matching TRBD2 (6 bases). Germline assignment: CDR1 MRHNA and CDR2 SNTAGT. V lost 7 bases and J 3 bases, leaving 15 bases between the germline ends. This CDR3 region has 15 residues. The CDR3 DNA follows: TGTGCCAGCAAGACGGAGGGGCGGTACACCGGGGAGCTGTTTTTT. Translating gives CASKTEGRYTGELFF.